This T cell receptor (beta chain) appears in the sequencing data of a study of CD8+ T cells in alopecia areata. This clone was found a few times. Its antigen is currently unknown. Points from the study as a whole: More clonal than normal scalp was lesional scalp, particularly alopecia totalis/universalis. Tofacitinib significantly decreased scalp clonality and expanded CD8+ clones among top 100.

The CDR3 has 12 residues. Germline values: CDR1 GTSNPN, CDR2 SVGIG (reference sequence). Trimming took 4 bases from V and 2 from J, leaving 9 bases between them. After isolation, RNA underwent reverse transcription to generate cDNA as the sequencing template. Data came from immunoSEQ multiplex PCR; TCRdb stores just in-frame clones and leaves some out. The sample includes more than 200,000 clones, roughly 44% of them seen just once. The treatment here: oral pan-JAK inhibitor, 5-10 mg twice daily. The material sequenced was CD4+ T cells sorted from blood, taken at approximately week 36, from a patient treated with tofacitinib. The J gene is TRBJ2-7, the V gene TRBV30; tentatively, D is TRBD2 (5 bases). This clonotype originated in a human donor with alopecia areata. CDR3 protein: CAWKGDAYEQYF. As DNA, the CDR3 is TGTGCCTGGAAGGGAGATGCCTACGAGCAGTACTTC.